The clone carrying this T cell receptor (beta chain) was recorded at least ten times. What it recognizes is unknown. The data belong to a study of T cell repertoires in cytomegalovirus infection. The V gene lost 2 bases and the J gene lost 0 bases, with 17 bases spanning the gap. This CDR3 region has 18 residues. In germline, CDR1 is LNHDA, CDR2 SQIVND (reference sequence). One entry per CDR3 protein, called by TCRdb with MiXCR from the reads. The profile shows roughly 920,000 distinct CDR3 sequences, 30% to 40% of them singletons. The V gene is TRBV19, the J gene TRBJ2-1, with D maybe TRBD2 (6 bases). The sequenced sample was cultured CD8+ T cells from PBMCs, obtained from culture after CMV antigen stimulation. This clonotype was obtained from a human donor in good health (CMV status not recorded). Some clones in this sample may be carry-over from other donors' samples. The CDR3 DNA reads as TGTGCCAGTAGTATAAGGCGAAGGGAGGTTAGCTCCTACAATGAGCAGTTCTTC. Translated, it gives CASSIRRREVSSYNEQFF. The full variable domain, its missing parts supplied by reference TRBV19 and TRBJ2-1, is DGGITQSPKYLFRKEGQNVTLSCEQNLNHDAMYWYRQDPGQGLRLIYYSQIVNDFQKGDIAEGYSVSREKKESFPLTVTSAQKNPTAFYLCASSIRRREVSSYNEQFFGPGTRLTVL.